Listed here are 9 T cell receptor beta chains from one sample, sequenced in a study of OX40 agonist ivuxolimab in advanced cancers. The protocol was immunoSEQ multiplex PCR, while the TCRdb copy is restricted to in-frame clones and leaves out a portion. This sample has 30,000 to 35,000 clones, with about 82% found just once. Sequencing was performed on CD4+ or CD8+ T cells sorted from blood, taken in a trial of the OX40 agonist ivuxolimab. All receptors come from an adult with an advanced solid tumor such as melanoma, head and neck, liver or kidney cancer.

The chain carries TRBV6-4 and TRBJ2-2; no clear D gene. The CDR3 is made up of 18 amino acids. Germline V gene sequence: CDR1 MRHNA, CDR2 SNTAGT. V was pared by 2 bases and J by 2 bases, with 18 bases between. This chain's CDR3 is CASSDRFGDRLNTGELFF. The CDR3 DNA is TGTGCCAGCAGTGACCGCTTTGGGGATAGGTTAAACACCGGGGAGCTGTTTTTT.

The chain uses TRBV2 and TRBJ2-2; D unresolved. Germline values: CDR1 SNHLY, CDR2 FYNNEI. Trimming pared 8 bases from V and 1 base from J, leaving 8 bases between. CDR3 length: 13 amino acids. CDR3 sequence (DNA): TGTGCCAGCGGGGTCTTGAACACCGGGGAGCTGTTTTTT. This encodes CASGVLNTGELFF.

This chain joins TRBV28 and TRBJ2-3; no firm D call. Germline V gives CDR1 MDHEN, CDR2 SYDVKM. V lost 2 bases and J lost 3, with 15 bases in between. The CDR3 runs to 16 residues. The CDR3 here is CASSLVAIVDTDTQYF. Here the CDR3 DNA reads TGTGCCAGCAGTTTAGTGGCTATCGTCGATACAGATACGCAGTATTTT.

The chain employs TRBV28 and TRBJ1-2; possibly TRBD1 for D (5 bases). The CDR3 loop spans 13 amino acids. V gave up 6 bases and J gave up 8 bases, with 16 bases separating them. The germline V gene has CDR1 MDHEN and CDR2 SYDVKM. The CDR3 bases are TGTGCCAGCAGAATTGGACCGGGGCTCGGCTACACCTTC. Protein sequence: CASRIGPGLGYTF.

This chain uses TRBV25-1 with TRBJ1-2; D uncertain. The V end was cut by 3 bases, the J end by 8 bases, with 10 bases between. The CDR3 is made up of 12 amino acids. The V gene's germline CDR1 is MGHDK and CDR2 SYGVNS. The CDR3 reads CASSDPGGGYTF. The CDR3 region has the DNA TGTGCCAGCAGTGACCCCGGAGGCGGCTACACCTTC.

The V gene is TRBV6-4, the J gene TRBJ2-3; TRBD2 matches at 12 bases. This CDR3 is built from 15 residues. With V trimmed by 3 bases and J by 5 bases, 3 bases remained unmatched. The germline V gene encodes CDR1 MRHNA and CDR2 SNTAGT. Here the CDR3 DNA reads TGTGCCAGCAGTGAGACTAGCGGGAGTGGAGATACGCAGTATTTT. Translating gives CASSETSGSGDTQYF.

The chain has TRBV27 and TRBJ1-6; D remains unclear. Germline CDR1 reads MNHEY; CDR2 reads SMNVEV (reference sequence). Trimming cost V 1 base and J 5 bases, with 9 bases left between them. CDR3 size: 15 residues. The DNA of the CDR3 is TGTGCCAGCAGTTTATTTGTCAGGAATAATTCACCCCTCCACTTT. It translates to CASSLFVRNNSPLHF.

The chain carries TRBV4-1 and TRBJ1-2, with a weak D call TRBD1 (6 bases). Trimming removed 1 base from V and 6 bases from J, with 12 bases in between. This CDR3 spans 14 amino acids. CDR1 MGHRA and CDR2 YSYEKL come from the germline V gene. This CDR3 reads CASSQVGDIDGYTF. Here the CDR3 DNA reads TGCGCCAGCAGCCAAGTTGGGGACATAGATGGCTACACCTTC.

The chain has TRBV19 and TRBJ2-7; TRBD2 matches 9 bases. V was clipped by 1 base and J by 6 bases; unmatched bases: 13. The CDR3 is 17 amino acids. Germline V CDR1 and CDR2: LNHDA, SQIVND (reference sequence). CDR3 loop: CASSIGSGGPSPVEQYF. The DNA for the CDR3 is TGTGCCAGTAGTATAGGTAGCGGGGGACCCTCTCCCGTCGAGCAGTACTTC.